A selection of T cell receptor beta chains follows, all from one sample in a study of blood T cell repertoires in COVID-19. Clones were read by immunoSEQ multiplex PCR, and TCRdb kept only the in-frame ones, dropping some. The sample has 280,000 or so clones, approximately 85% seen once. Sequenced material: peripheral blood. These receptors were obtained from a man younger than 35 with active or convalescent COVID-19. CDR3s include the opening cysteine and the closing phenylalanine or tryptophan. The D gene is left open where the match is weak. The size entry is marked missing in some rows and otherwise reads once, few, many or a size class.

abundance | d_gene | j_gene | v_gene | CDR3nt | CDR3aa
. | TRBD1 | TRBJ1-3 | TRBV9 | TGTGCCAGCAGCCCCTGGGACAGGAGCTTCACCGATACCGTCTCTGGAAACACCATATATTTT | CASSPWDRSFTDTVSGNTIYF
. | TRBD2 | TRBJ2-2 | TRBV27 | TGTGCCAGCAGTGTCTACTCCGGGACTAGGGACACCGGGGAGCTGTTTTTT | CASSVYSGTRDTGELFF
. | . | TRBJ2-7 | TRBV7-9 | TGTGCCAGCAGCCGCCCAGACAGCTACGAGCAGTACTTC | CASSRPDSYEQYF
. | . | TRBJ1-6 | TRBV2 | TGTGCCAGCACCCCCAGGGCCGGCGTGACCAGTTCACCCCTCCACTTT | CASTPRAGVTSSPLHF
. | . | TRBJ2-1 | TRBV6-7 | TGTGCCAGCAGCCAGGGGAATGAGCAGTTCTTC | CASSQGNEQFF
. | TRBD1 | TRBJ1-2 | TRBV5-1 | TGCGCCAGCAGCCCCACCGGACAGGGTAGGAGTAACTATGGCTACACCTTC | CASSPTGQGRSNYGYTF
. | TRBD1 | TRBJ1-3 | TRBV6-2/TRBV6-3 | TGTGCCAGCAGCTGGACAGGTCGGGGAAACACCATATATTTT | CASSWTGRGNTIYF
. | TRBD1 | TRBJ2-7 | TRBV6-6 | TGTGCCAGCAGTTACGGGACAGGGGGCTTGAGCGAGCAGTACTTC | CASSYGTGGLSEQYF
. | TRBD2 | TRBJ2-3 | TRBV4-1 | TGCGCCAGCAGCCAAGTTCCCGGGACTAGCGGGGAAGGTATTTACACAGATACGCAGTATTTT | CASSQVPGTSGEGIYTDTQYF
. | TRBD1 | TRBJ2-7 | TRBV19 | TGTGCCAGTAGTATCGACAGGGGGACCGAGCAGTACTTC | CASSIDRGTEQYF
. | . | TRBJ2-3 | TRBV20-1 | TGCAGTGCTAGTTGGGCGGGGGCCAGCACAGATACGCAGTATTTT | CSASWAGASTDTQYF
. | . | TRBJ1-5 | TRBV5-6 | TGTGCCAGCAGCTTCCGGGCGGGAAATAATCAGCCCCAGCATTTT | CASSFRAGNNQPQHF
. | . | TRBJ1-5 | TRBV19 | TGTGCCAGTAGTATAGGGGAGGGAAGGGGTCAGCCCCAGCATTTT | CASSIGEGRGQPQHF
. | . | TRBJ1-5 | TRBV19 | TGTGCCAGTAGGAAGGACAAAATTAGCAATCAGCCCCAGCATTTT | CASRKDKISNQPQHF
. | . | TRBJ1-1 | TRBV19 | TGTGCCAGTAGTATTCAGGGCCAGAACACTGAAGCTTTCTTT | CASSIQGQNTEAFF
. | . | TRBJ2-1 | TRBV7-3 | TGTGCCAGCAGCTTAACGGTGGGGCTAGCCTACAATGAGCAGTTCTTC | CASSLTVGLAYNEQFF
. | TRBD1 | TRBJ1-4 | TRBV4-1 | TGCGCCAGCAGCCAAGGGGTGATCCAAGACAGGGCGGGTAGAAAACTGTTTTTT | CASSQGVIQDRAGRKLFF
. | TRBD2 | TRBJ2-3 | TRBV5-1 | TGCGCCAGCAGCTTGGAATTCGCGGGGGGCCCCGTGGGCACAGATACGCAGTATTTT | CASSLEFAGGPVGTDTQYF
. | . | TRBJ1-2 | TRBV27 | TGTGCCAGCAGTTCTCCGGGACACCGCTATGGCTACACCTTC | CASSSPGHRYGYTF
. | . | TRBJ2-7 | TRBV15 | TGTGCCACCAGCGGTCGGACGTCTCCGGCGGGGGAGCAGTACTTC | CATSGRTSPAGEQYF
few | TRBD1 | TRBJ1-4 | TRBV6-2/TRBV6-3 | TGTGCCAGCAGTTACGGGACAGTTGAAAAACTGTTTTTT | CASSYGTVEKLFF
. | TRBD1 | TRBJ1-4 | TRBV2 | TGTGCCAGCAAGCAAGGGACAGCAAATGAAAAACTGTTTTTT | CASKQGTANEKLFF
. | . | TRBJ1-1 | TRBV25-1 | TGTGCCAGCAGGGCTTTACAGGGAAAAGCTTTCTTT | CASRALQGKAFF
. | TRBD2 | TRBJ2-2 | TRBV27 | TGTGCCAGCAGGCCCCCGGGACTAGCGGCCACCGGGGAGCTGTTTTTT | CASRPPGLAATGELFF
. | TRBD1 | TRBJ1-5 | TRBV25-1 | TGTGCCAGCAGTGAGACAGGGTTTGGTCAGCCCCAGCATTTT | CASSETGFGQPQHF
. | TRBD1 | TRBJ1-2 | TRBV10-2 | TGCGCCAGCAGCCCGGGACAGGGACATGGCTACACCTTC | CASSPGQGHGYTF
. | . | TRBJ2-1 | TRBV9 | TGTGCCAGCAGCGATGGGGTGAGGGCCTTGCAGTTCTTC | CASSDGVRALQFF
. | . | TRBJ2-1 | TRBV14 | TGTGCCAGCAGCCACATCGCAACAGGCTCCTACAATGAGCAGTTCTTC | CASSHIATGSYNEQFF
once | TRBD1 | TRBJ2-7 | TRBV5-4 | TGTGCCAGCAGCCCTTCACCGACAGGGGGGTACGAGCAGTACTTC | CASSPSPTGGYEQYF
once | . | TRBJ1-1 | TRBV7-9 | TGTGCCAGCAGCCCTAATAGGGGTGAGTTGGCTTTCTTT | CASSPNRGELAFF
. | . | TRBJ1-1 | TRBV9 | TGTGCCAGCAGCACCTCAGGGGATGCTGAAGCTTTCTTT | CASSTSGDAEAFF
. | . | TRBJ2-7 | TRBV5-6 | TGTGCCAGCAGCTTGGGCTGGCGGGTGTACGAGCAGTACTTC | CASSLGWRVYEQYF
. | TRBD1 | TRBJ1-2 | TRBV9 | TGTGCCAGCAGCGAACCCACTAATCTTAGACAGGGCGTCTTTAACTATGGCTACACCTTC | CASSEPTNLRQGVFNYGYTF
. | . | TRBJ2-7 | TRBV2 | TGTGCCAGCAGTGATGTACAGGACTACGAGCAGTACTTC | CASSDVQDYEQYF